A selection of T cell receptor beta chains follows, all from one sample in a study of identical twins. One entry per CDR3 protein results from TCRdb running MiXCR on the 5' RACE reads. The sample carries 1.5 million to 2 million distinct CDR3 sequences, under 35% recorded once. Sequenced input: cord blood. These receptors came from a newborn girl in good health. Both conserved end residues are part of each CDR3. A D gene is named only where the DNA matches it firmly. Not every row has a clone size; where given, it reads once, few, many or a size class.

>-|14|TRBV5-1|TRBJ2-2|-
CASSLAIDTGELFF
TGCGCCAGCAGCTTGGCCATCGACACCGGGGAGCTGTTTTTT
>-|18|TRBV7-9|TRBJ2-1|TRBD2
CASSLVPGGPGVDNEQFF
TGTGCCAGCAGCTTAGTGCCGGGAGGTCCCGGGGTCGACAATGAGCAGTTCTTC
>few|13|TRBV2|TRBJ1-2|-
CASSGGAGYGYTF
TGTGCCAGCAGTGGGGGGGCGGGCTATGGCTACACCTTC
>once|16|TRBV28|TRBJ2-1|TRBD2
CASSFLGGSTPNEQFF
TGTGCCAGCAGTTTCCTGGGCGGGAGCACTCCCAATGAGCAGTTCTTC
>-|16|TRBV7-2|TRBJ1-1|TRBD1
CASSSTGGSMNTEAFF
TGTGCCAGCAGCTCAACAGGGGGCTCCATGAACACTGAAGCTTTCTTT
>-|15|TRBV6-5|TRBJ2-1|TRBD2
CAGSSAGGPFNGQFF
TGTGCCGGCAGTTCGGCGGGAGGTCCTTTTAATGGTCAGTTCTTC
>few|12|TRBV19|TRBJ2-5|-
CASSGKAETQYF
TGTGCCAGTAGCGGGAAGGCAGAGACCCAGTACTTC
>few|12|TRBV2|TRBJ1-6|-
CASSLETSPLHF
TGTGCCAGCTCACTAGAAACTTCACCCCTCCACTTT
>few|15|TRBV6-1|TRBJ2-7|TRBD2
CASSGSGRLWGEQYF
TGTGCCAGCAGTGGAAGCGGGAGGTTGTGGGGCGAGCAGTACTTC
>few|14|TRBV12-3/TRBV12-4|TRBJ1-2|TRBD1
CASSFGGQRPGYTF
TGTGCCAGCAGTTTCGGGGGACAGAGGCCTGGCTACACCTTC
>-|12|TRBV20-1|TRBJ1-2|-
CSANSKLYGYTF
TGCAGTGCTAACTCCAAACTCTATGGCTACACCTTC
>-|12|TRBV28|TRBJ1-5|-
CTTLVRNQPQHF
TGTACCACCTTGGTCCGAAATCAGCCCCAGCATTTT
>-|17|TRBV10-3|TRBJ2-1|TRBD2
CAISPTGRGGIDNEQFF
TGTGCCATCAGCCCGACCGGACGGGGGGGTATTGACAATGAGCAGTTCTTC
>-|14|TRBV20-1|TRBJ2-3|-
CSAGDSASTDTQYF
TGCAGTGCTGGGGACTCCGCTAGCACAGATACGCAGTATTTT
>many|15|TRBV28|TRBJ2-3|-
CASSFPAGGTDTQYF
TGTGCCAGCAGTTTCCCGGCAGGGGGCACAGATACGCAGTATTTT
>-|16|TRBV18|TRBJ2-3|-
CASSPNRGSGTDTQYF
TGTGCCAGCTCACCAAATCGGGGGAGTGGCACAGATACGCAGTATTTT
>few|11|TRBV20-1|TRBJ2-3|-
CSATNLDTQYF
TGCAGTGCTACAAACTTGGATACGCAGTATTTT
>-|15|TRBV2|TRBJ2-5|-
CASSGPGGFFNEQYF
TGTGCCAGCAGTGGACCCGGGGGATTCTTCAATGAGCAGTACTTC
>-|15|TRBV24-1|TRBJ2-7|-
CATSDFSVTLGEQYF
TGTGCCACCAGTGATTTTTCGGTCACGCTGGGAGAGCAGTACTTC
>-|13|TRBV20-1|TRBJ1-2|-
CSASGQPLYGYTF
TGCAGTGCTAGTGGACAGCCCCTCTATGGCTACACCTTC
>-|17|TRBV3-1|TRBJ2-3|TRBD2
CASSLLSGGGDTDTQYF
TGTGCCAGCAGCCTCCTTAGCGGGGGGGGAGACACAGATACGCAGTATTTT
>-|15|TRBV29-1|TRBJ2-5|-
CSVEVGRAYQETQYF
TGCAGCGTTGAGGTGGGGCGGGCGTACCAAGAGACCCAGTACTTC
>-|18|TRBV11-2|TRBJ1-2|-
CASSLDPPAGPSNYGYTF
TGTGCCAGCAGCTTAGATCCTCCTGCAGGGCCTTCTAACTATGGCTACACCTTC
>many|14|TRBV28|TRBJ1-4|TRBD1
CASSLWDRDEKLFF
TGTGCCAGCAGTTTATGGGACAGGGATGAAAAACTGTTTTTT
>-|15|TRBV9|TRBJ2-3|TRBD2
CASSVRLASTDTQYF
TGTGCCAGCAGCGTCCGACTAGCTAGCACAGATACGCAGTATTTT
>few|14|TRBV6-1|TRBJ2-5|TRBD1
CASSEDRVRETQYF
TGTGCCAGCAGTGAGGACAGGGTCCGTGAGACCCAGTACTTC
>-|13|TRBV29-1|TRBJ2-1|-
CSAKPRASNEQFF
TGCAGCGCCAAGCCGCGGGCCAGCAATGAGCAGTTCTTC
>-|12|TRBV29-1|TRBJ2-5|-
CSVAGLTGEQYF
TGCAGCGTGGCCGGTCTCACGGGGGAGCAGTACTTC
>-|16|TRBV10-2|TRBJ2-3|-
CASNSWAEGSADTQYF
TGCGCCAGCAATTCCTGGGCGGAGGGAAGCGCAGATACGCAGTATTTT
>many|15|TRBV28|TRBJ2-3|-
CASSSPGGSTDTQYF
TGTGCCAGCAGTTCCCCTGGCGGGAGCACAGATACGCAGTATTTT
>few|14|TRBV10-3|TRBJ2-1|-
CAITAVGGWNEQFF
TGTGCCATCACTGCGGTTGGCGGATGGAATGAGCAGTTCTTC
>-|14|TRBV7-7|TRBJ2-1|-
CASSLGAGRNEQFF
TGTGCTAGCAGCTTAGGGGCCGGCCGGAATGAGCAGTTCTTC
>-|15|TRBV20-1|TRBJ2-7|-
CSARDRRESYNEQYF
TGCAGTGCTAGGGACAGACGGGAGTCCTACAATGAGCAGTACTTC
>few|16|TRBV16|TRBJ2-7|TRBD2
CASSQSDLAGAYEQYF
TGTGCCAGCAGCCAATCGGATCTAGCGGGAGCCTACGAGCAGTACTTC
>-|15|TRBV25-1|TRBJ2-7|-
CASSEPRGAYNEQYF
TGTGCCAGCAGTGAACCCCGGGGGGCCTACAATGAGCAGTACTTC
>few|19|TRBV4-2|TRBJ2-2|-
CASSQAEGISKGNTGELFF
TGTGCCAGCAGCCAAGCTGAGGGGATATCAAAGGGGAACACCGGGGAGCTGTTTTTT
>many|13|TRBV29-1|TRBJ2-4|-
CSVYGGAKNIQYF
TGCAGCGTTTACGGGGGAGCCAAAAACATTCAGTACTTC
>few|14|TRBV7-2|TRBJ2-7|TRBD1
CASTESGQGYEQYF
TGTGCCAGCACCGAGTCGGGACAGGGCTACGAGCAGTACTTC
>-|19|TRBV6-5|TRBJ2-3|TRBD1
CASSYLWAGGWYNTDTQYF
TGTGCCAGCAGTTACCTCTGGGCAGGGGGTTGGTATAACACAGATACGCAGTATTTT
>-|15|TRBV29-1|TRBJ2-3|TRBD2
CSVEDPGTSADTQYF
TGCAGCGTTGAAGATCCCGGGACTAGCGCAGATACGCAGTATTTT
>few|12|TRBV21-1|TRBJ1-6|-
CASSWAWSPLHF
TGTGCCAGCTCTTGGGCTTGGTCACCCCTCCACTTT
>-|13|TRBV29-1|TRBJ1-4|TRBD1
CSAWTGGNEKLFF
TGCAGCGCCTGGACAGGGGGAAATGAAAAACTGTTTTTT
>few|16|TRBV9|TRBJ2-1|TRBD2
CASSPQAGGPRDEQFF
TGTGCCAGCAGCCCCCAAGCGGGGGGGCCGCGCGATGAGCAGTTCTTC
>many|21|TRBV6-1|TRBJ2-3|TRBD2
CASSKAPLLAGDAGSTDTQYF
TGTGCCAGCTCCAAAGCCCCCCTTCTAGCGGGAGACGCTGGTAGCACAGATACGCAGTATTTT
>few|17|TRBV7-8|TRBJ2-5|-
CASSLVSYSSPEETQYF
TGTGCCAGCAGCTTAGTTTCTTACTCCTCCCCTGAAGAGACCCAGTACTTC
>-|19|TRBV12-3/TRBV12-4|TRBJ1-4|-
CASSFLPPRGGGTNEKLFF
TGTGCCAGCAGTTTCCTCCCTCCGCGGGGTGGAGGAACTAATGAAAAACTGTTTTTT